This T cell receptor beta chain derives from a study of blood T cell repertoires in COVID-19. Across the whole study: Sites in the United States, Italy and Spain provided acute and convalescent COVID-19 samples.

Under the authors' procedure: Scientists estimated how many nucleated cells there were by amplifying reference gene primers. Repertoires were generated with immunoSEQ multiplex PCR, while TCRdb's copy carries only in-frame clones and drops some. The DNA gave D and trimming, while V, J and clone size come from that table. The sample contains approximately 280,000 clones, roughly 91% of which appear only once. CDR1 and CDR2 from the germline V gene are SGDLS and YYNGEE. The CDR3 is made up of 15 amino acids. V dropped 0 bases and J dropped 1; count of bases not matched to a gene: 2. This TCR was sampled from a man aged 35 to 55 with acute or convalescent COVID-19. The rearrangement joins TRBV9 to TRBJ2-3, with 7 bases that match TRBD2. The sequencing sample was made of peripheral blood. CDR3 region: CASSVGGGGTDTQYF. The CDR3 bases are TGTGCCAGCAGCGTAGGGGGGGGAGGCACAGATACGCAGTATTTT.